The 3 T cell receptor beta chains below come from one sample, sequenced in a study of blood T cell repertoires in COVID-19. TCRdb's copy holds only in-frame clones and misses some; the assay was immunoSEQ multiplex PCR. The sample records about 200,000 clones, roughly 87% being singletons. Sequenced material: peripheral blood. Every receptor here comes from a man aged 40-49 years with active or convalescent COVID-19.

In its sample, this clone was seen once. The chain has TRBV9 and TRBJ1-6; TRBD1 matches 7 bases. The germline V gene encodes CDR1 SGDLS and CDR2 YYNGEE. The CDR3 has 14 amino acids. Germline trimming cut 0 bases from V and 14 bases from J; bases unmatched to any gene: 8. CDR3 amino acids: CASSVGDSLFALHF. The DNA of the CDR3 is TGTGCCAGCAGCGTAGGGGACAGTTTATTCGCCCTCCACTTT.

V usage is TRBV25-1 and J usage is TRBJ1-6, with D maybe TRBD1 (5 bases). The V gene lost 1 base and the J gene lost 8 bases, with 9 bases spanning the gap. The V gene's germline CDR1 is MGHDK and CDR2 SYGVNS. The CDR3 loop spans 14 amino acids. CDR3 amino acids: CASSEFSGDSPLHF. The CDR3 nucleotides read TGTGCCAGCAGTGAATTTTCGGGGGATTCACCCCTCCACTTT.

The chain links TRBV19 to TRBJ2-1, with D possibly TRBD2 on 7 matching bases. V was shortened by 1 base and J by 6 bases, with 16 bases between the two germline ends. The germline V gene encodes CDR1 LNHDA and CDR2 SQIVND (reference sequence). CDR3 length: 16 residues. This CDR3 is CASSIVRRGAGNEQFF. In nucleotides, the CDR3 is TGTGCCAGTAGTATAGTTCGCCGGGGGGCGGGCAATGAGCAGTTCTTC. The complete variable domain, with remaining parts taken from reference TRBV19 and TRBJ2-1, reads DGGITQSPKYLFRKEGQNVTLSCEQNLNHDAMYWYRQDPGQGLRLIYYSQIVNDFQKGDIAEGYSVSREKKESFPLTVTSAQKNPTAFYLCASSIVRRGAGNEQFFGPGTRLTVL.